This T cell receptor (beta chain) was profiled in a study of T-cell memory formation after mild COVID-19. Study at large: Clustering of TCRs was largely donor specific.

TCRdb re-analysed the 5' RACE reads in MiXCR, keeping a single row per CDR3 protein. The sample shows about 49,000 distinct CDR3 sequences, around 7% of them seen only once. This clonotype was counted ten times or more. The V gene end was trimmed by 5 bases and the J gene end by 6 bases; junction bases not matched to a gene: 16. CDR1 is MNHEY, CDR2 SVGAGI, per germline. The CDR3 spans 16 residues. The rearrangement links TRBV6-5 to TRBJ2-7; TRBD2 aligns across 7 bases. The receptor comes from a man between 18 and 29 years old who had mild COVID-19 (a few samples of this study predate the infection). Cell type and time point are not known. The specimen was PBMCs or a T cell subset sorted from them (not recorded which). In DNA form, the CDR3 reads TGTGCCAGCAGTCTCCTCCCAGGGAGGGGTTCAGGCGAGCAGTACTTC. Protein sequence: CASSLLPGRGSGEQYF.